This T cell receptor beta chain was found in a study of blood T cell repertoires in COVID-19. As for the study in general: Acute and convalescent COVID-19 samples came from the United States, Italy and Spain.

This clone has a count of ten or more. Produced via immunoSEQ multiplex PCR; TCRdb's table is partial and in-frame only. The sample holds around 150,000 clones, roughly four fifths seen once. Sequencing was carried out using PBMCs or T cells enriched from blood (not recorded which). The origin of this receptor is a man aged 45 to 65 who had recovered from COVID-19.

The CDR3 DNA reads TGTGCCAGCAGCCCCCTGCGGACTAGCGGGAGATTCTACGAGCAGTACTTC. Residues: CASSPLRTSGRFYEQYF. The chain is built from TRBV3-1 (or the pseudogene TRBV3-2) and TRBJ2-7, with 13 bases aligning to TRBD2. Trimming at V came to 4 bases and at J to 3 bases, leaving 9 bases not matched to a gene. Germline V gene sequence: CDR1 LGHDT, CDR2 YNNKEL (reference sequence). The CDR3 runs to 17 residues.